The 5 T cell receptor beta chains reported below all come from one sample, sequenced in a study of molecular identifiers for immune sequencing clone quantification. One entry per CDR3 protein, called by TCRdb with MiXCR from the PCR reads. The sample consists of a few hundred thousand distinct CDR3 sequences, over 20% of them appearing once. Specimen: naive CD8+ T cells from blood, with Jurkat cell RNA spiked in. The subset is: FACS-sorted CD8+CD4-CCR7+CD45RA+ naive T cells. Receptors were obtained from a human donor in good health. Some libraries in this study had Jurkat cell RNA spiked in.

This clonotype was seen only a few times. The rearrangement links TRBV15 to TRBJ2-7, with TRBD1 matching 12 bases. V lost 2 bases, J lost 6 bases, and 2 bases stayed unmatched. CDR1 LNHNV and CDR2 YYDKDF come from the germline V gene (reference sequence). The CDR3 is 14 residues long. CDR3 in amino acids: CATSRRDRGPEQYF. The CDR3 nucleotides are TGTGCCACCAGCAGAAGGGACAGGGGGCCCGAGCAGTACTTC. The complete variable domain, with remaining parts taken from reference TRBV15 and TRBJ2-7, reads DAMVIQNPRYQVTQFGKPVTLSCSQTLNHNVMYWYQQKSSQAPKLLFHYYDKDFNNEADTPDNFQSRRPNTSFCFLDIRSPGLGDTAMYLCATSRRDRGPEQYFGPGTRLTVT.

This clonotype was detected only a few times. The chain employs TRBV3-1 and TRBJ2-3; D possibly corresponds to TRBD2 (5 bases). This CDR3 contains 15 residues. Germline assignment: CDR1 LGHDT and CDR2 YNNKEL (reference sequence). V dropped 4 bases and J dropped 5 bases, with 16 bases sitting between them. The CDR3: CASSRAGQVGDTQYF. The CDR3, as DNA: TGTGCCAGCAGCCGGGCGGGTCAGGTCGGAGATACGCAGTATTTT.

The sample holds many counts of this clonotype. The chain carries TRBV13 and TRBJ2-6, with 8 bases lining up with TRBD1. Looked up from germline, CDR1 is PRHDT and CDR2 is FYEKMQ (reference sequence). The CDR3 has 14 amino acids. The CDR3 sequence: CGVKDRAGANVLTF. The DNA for the CDR3 is TGTGGCGTTAAGGACAGGGCGGGGGCCAACGTCCTGACTTTC. Drawing the rest from reference TRBV13 and TRBJ2-6, the complete variable domain is AAGVIQSPRHLIKEKRETATLKCYPIPRHDTVYWYQQGPGQDPQFLISFYEKMQSDKGSIPDRFSAQQFSDYHSELNMSSLELGDSALYFCGVKDRAGANVLTFGAGSRLTVL.

The CDR3 region is CASSLDVGGYGYTF. CDR3 bases: TGTGCCAGCAGTTTAGATGTGGGTGGGTATGGCTACACCTTC. The gene calls are TRBV12-3 or TRBV12-4 and TRBJ1-2; no clear D. The CDR3 is 14 residues long. Trimming removed 1 base from V and 5 bases from J, with 11 bases in between.

The rearrangement joins TRBV7-6 to TRBJ2-3; D is uncertain. Germline assignment: CDR1 SGHVS and CDR2 FNYEAQ. V lost 1 base and J 2 bases, leaving 7 bases between the germline ends. The length of the CDR3 is 14 residues. This CDR3 is CASSLETNTDTQYF. As DNA, the CDR3 is TGTGCCAGCAGCTTAGAGACAAACACAGATACGCAGTATTTT.